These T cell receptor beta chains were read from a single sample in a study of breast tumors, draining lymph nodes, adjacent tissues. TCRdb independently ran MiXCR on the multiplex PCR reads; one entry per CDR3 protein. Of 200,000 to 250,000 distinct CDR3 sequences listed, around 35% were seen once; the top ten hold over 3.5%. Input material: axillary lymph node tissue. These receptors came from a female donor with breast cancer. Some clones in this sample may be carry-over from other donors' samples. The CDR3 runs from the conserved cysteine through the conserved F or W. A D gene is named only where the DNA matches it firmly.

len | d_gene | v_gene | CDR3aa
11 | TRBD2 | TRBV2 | CANSAGLEQFF
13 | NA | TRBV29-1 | CSVTEGGAREQFF
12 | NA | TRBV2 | CASTGVGYGYTF
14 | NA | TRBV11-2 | CTRRGTGRTDTQYF
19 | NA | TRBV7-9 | CASSRPPGQVESAPDTQYF
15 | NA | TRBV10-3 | CAISRWGPWNEKLFF
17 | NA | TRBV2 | CASSESGLAGGDSPLHF
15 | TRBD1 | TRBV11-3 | CASSLGGTEPDTQYF
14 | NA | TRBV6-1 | CASSEIGQSYEQYF
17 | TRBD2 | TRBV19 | CASSIGVAGGSYNEQFF
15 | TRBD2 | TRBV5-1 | CASSSSGGATKTQYF
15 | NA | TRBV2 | CASRGQPATNEKLFF
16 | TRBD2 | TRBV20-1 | CSARDPGGAWGETQYF
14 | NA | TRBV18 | CASSPVQGNGPQHF
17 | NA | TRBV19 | CASSIDHGGIGSSPLHF
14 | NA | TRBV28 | CASSLWGIDSPLHF
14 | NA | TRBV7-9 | CASSLAVRQDGYTF
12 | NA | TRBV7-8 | CASSLLNYEQYF
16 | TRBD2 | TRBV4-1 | CASSQSGLAAYNEQFF
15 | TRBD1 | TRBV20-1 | CSANTGTGEQYGYTF
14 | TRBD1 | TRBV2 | CASILDRRTDTQYF
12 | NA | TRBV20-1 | CSASAGKNEQFF
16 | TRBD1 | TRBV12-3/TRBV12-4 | CASSPPRQGINEKLFF
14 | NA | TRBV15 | CATSSSTGSYGYTF
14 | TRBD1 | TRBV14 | CASSQTGVNTEAFF
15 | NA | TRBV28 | CASSLRGMGNSPLHF
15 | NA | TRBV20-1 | CSARKAGMSANTIYF
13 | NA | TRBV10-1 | CASSRAGNTEAFF
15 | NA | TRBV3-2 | CASSRAGGSNQPQHF
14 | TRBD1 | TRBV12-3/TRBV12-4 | CASSQGQGNGEQFF
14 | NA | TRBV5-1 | CASRPPGGHYGYTF
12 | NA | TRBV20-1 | CSASVGSTEAFF
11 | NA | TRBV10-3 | CAISTGEKLFF
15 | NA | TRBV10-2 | CASSLGGRYTDTQYF
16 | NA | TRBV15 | CATSSAGTDFPYEQYF
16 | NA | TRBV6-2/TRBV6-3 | CASSSRIAQAYYGYTF
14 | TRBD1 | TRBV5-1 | CASSSGTENQPQHF
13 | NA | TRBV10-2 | CASSESNNNEQFF
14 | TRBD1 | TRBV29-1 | CSVAGGSSYNEQFF
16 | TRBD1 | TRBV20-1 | CSAKRTDRGYGQPQHF